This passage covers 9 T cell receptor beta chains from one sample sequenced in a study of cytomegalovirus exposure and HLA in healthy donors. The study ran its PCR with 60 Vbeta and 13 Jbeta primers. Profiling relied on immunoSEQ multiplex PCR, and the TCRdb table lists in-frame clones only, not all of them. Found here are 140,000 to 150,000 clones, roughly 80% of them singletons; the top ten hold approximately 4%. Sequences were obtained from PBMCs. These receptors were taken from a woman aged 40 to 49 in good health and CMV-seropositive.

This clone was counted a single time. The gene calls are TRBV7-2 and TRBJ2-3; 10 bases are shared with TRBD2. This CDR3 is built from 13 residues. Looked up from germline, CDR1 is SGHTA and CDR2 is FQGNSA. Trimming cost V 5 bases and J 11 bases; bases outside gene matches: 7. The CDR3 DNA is TGTGCCAGCAGCCGCGAGCGGGGGGGTTTGCAGTATTTT. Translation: CASSRERGGLQYF.

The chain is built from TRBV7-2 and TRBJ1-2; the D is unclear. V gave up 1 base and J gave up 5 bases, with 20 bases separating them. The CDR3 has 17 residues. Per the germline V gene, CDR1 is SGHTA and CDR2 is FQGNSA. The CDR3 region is CASSLESGRVSLYGYTF. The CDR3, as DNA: TGTGCCAGCAGCTTAGAGAGTGGGCGGGTGAGCCTTTATGGCTACACCTTC.

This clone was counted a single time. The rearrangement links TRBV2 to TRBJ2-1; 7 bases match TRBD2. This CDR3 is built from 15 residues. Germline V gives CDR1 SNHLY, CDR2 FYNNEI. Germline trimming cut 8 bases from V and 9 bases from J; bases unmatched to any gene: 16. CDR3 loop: CASADRLAFDSEQFF. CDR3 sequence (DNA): TGTGCCAGCGCCGACAGACTAGCCTTTGACAGTGAGCAGTTCTTC.

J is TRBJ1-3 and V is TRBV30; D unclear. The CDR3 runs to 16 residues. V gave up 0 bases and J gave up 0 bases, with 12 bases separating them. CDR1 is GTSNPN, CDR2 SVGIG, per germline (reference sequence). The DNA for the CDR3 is TGTGCCTGGAGTGTACCGGGTCAGAGCTCTGGAAACACCATATATTTT. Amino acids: CAWSVPGQSSGNTIYF.

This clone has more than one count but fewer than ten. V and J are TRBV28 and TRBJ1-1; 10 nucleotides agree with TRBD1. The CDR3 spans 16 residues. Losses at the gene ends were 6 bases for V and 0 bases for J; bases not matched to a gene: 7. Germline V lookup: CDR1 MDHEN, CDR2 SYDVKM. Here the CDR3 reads CASRPGQGNMNTEAFF. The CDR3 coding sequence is TGTGCCAGCAGGCCGGGACAGGGGAATATGAACACTGAAGCTTTCTTT.

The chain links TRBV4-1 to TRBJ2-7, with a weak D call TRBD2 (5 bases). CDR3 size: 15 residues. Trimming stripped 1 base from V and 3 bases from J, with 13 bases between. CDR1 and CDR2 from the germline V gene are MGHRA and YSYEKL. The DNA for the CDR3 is TGCGCCAGCAGCCAAGCTTCACTAGAGTACTACGAGCAGTACTTC. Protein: CASSQASLEYYEQYF.

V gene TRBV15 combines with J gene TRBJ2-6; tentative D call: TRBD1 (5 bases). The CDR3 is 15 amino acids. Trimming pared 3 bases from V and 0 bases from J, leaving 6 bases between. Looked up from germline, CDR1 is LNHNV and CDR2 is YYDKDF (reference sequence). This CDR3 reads CATSRQGSGANVLTF. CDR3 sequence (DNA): TGTGCCACCAGCAGGCAGGGCTCTGGGGCCAACGTCCTGACTTTC.

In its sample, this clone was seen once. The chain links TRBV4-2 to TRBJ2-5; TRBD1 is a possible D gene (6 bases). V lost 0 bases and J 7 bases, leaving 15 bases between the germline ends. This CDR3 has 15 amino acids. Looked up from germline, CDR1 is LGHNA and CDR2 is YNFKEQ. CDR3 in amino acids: CASSQDRTAKTTQYF. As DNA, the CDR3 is TGTGCCAGCAGCCAAGATCGGACAGCCAAGACGACCCAGTACTTC.

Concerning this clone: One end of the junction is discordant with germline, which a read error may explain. The DNA of the CDR3 is TGCGCCAGCAGCTTGCTCCAGGGACTAGCGGGAGTCAATGTGCAGTTCTTC. It specifies CASSLLQGLAGVNVQFF. V gene TRBV5-1 combines with J gene TRBJ2-1; 14 nucleotides agree with TRBD2. The length of the CDR3 is 17 residues. Germline lookup yields CDR1 SGHRS and CDR2 YFSETQ.